The clone carrying this T cell receptor beta chain showed up just a few times. A read error may produce the germline difference seen at one junction end. The data are from a study of blood T cells in healthy people across ages. Per the germline V gene, CDR1 is MNHEY and CDR2 is SVGEGT. The CDR3 sequence is 14 residues long. The use of a sample-barcoded 5' primer and a J-beta primer mix characterized a second PCR of roughly 7 to 11 cycles. Each cDNA molecule was tagged by a template-switch adaptor that had 12 random nucleotides. TCRdb redid the calling of the 5' RACE reads with MiXCR, one entry per CDR3 protein. The sample consists of 2 million or so distinct CDR3 sequences, around half of them appearing once.

Sequences were obtained from blood. J is TRBJ2-3 and V is TRBV6-2 or TRBV6-3; D not certain. The sequence came from a woman aged 40-49 years in good health. This CDR3 is CASSDSTSTDTQYF. CDR3 coding DNA: TGTGCCAGCAGTGACTCGACTAGCACAGATACGCAGTATTTT.